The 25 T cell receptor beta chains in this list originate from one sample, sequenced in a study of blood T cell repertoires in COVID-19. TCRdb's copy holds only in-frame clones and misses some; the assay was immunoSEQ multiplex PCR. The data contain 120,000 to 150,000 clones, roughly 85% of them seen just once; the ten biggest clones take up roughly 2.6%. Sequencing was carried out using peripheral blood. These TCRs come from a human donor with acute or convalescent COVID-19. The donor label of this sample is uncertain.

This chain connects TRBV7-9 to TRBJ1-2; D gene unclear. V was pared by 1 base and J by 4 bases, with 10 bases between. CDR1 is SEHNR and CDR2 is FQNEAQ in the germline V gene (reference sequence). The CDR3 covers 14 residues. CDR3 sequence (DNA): TGTGCCAGCAGCTTAGAAACAGTGGCCTATGGCTACACCTTC. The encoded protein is CASSLETVAYGYTF.

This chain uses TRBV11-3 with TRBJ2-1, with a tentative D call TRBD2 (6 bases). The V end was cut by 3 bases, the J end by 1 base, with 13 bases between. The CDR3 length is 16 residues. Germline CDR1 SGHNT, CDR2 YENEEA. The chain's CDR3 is CASSFRGRGSYNEQFF. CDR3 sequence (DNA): TGTGCCAGCAGCTTCCGGGGGAGAGGGTCCTACAATGAGCAGTTCTTC. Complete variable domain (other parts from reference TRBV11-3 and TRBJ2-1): EAGVVQSPRYKIIEKKQPVAFWCNPISGHNTLYWYLQNLGQGPELLIRYENEEAVDDSQLPKDRFSAERLKGVDSTLKIQPAELGDSAVYLCASSFRGRGSYNEQFFGPGTRLTVL.

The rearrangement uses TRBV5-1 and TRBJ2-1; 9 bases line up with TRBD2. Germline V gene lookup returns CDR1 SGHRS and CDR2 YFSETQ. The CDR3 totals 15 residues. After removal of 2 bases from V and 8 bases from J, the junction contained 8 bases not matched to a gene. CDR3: CASSFTGTSIDEQFF. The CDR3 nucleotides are TGCGCCAGCAGCTTCACCGGGACTAGCATCGATGAGCAGTTCTTC. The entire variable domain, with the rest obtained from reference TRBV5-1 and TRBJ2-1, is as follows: KAGVTQTPRYLIKTRGQQVTLSCSPISGHRSVSWYQQTPGQGLQFLFEYFSETQRNKGNFPGRFSGRQFSNSRSEMNVSTLELGDSALYLCASSFTGTSIDEQFFGPGTRLTVL.

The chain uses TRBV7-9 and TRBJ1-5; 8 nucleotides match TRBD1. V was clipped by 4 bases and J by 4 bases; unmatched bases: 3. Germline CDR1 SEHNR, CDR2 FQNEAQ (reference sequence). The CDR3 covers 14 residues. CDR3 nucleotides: TGTGCCAGCAGCTCAGGGGGCGGGAATCAGCCCCAGCATTTT. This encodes CASSSGGGNQPQHF. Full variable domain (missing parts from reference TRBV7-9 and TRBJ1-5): DTGVSQNPRHKITKRGQNVTFRCDPISEHNRLYWYRQTLGQGPEFLTYFQNEAQLEKSRLLSDRFSAERPKGSFSTLEIQRTEQGDSAMYLCASSSGGGNQPQHFGDGTRLSIL.

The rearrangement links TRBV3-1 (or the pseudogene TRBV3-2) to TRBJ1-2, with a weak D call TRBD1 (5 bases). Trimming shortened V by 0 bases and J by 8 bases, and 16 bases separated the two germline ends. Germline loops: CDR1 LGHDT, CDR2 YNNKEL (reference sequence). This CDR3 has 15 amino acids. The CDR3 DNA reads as TGTGCCAGCAGCCAAGAGCTGGACACCCTTGGGGGCTACACCTTC. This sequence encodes CASSQELDTLGGYTF.

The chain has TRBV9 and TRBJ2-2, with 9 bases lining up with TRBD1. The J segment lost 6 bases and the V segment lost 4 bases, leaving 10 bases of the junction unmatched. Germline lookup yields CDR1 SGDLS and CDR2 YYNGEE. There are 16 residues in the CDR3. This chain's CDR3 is CASSSNRGRHPGELFF. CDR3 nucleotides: TGTGCCAGCAGCTCTAACAGGGGGCGCCACCCCGGGGAGCTGTTTTTT.

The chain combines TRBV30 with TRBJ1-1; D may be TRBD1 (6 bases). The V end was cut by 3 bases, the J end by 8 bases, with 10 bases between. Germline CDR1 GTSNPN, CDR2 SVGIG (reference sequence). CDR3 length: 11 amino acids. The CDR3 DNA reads TGTGCCTGGAGGGGGGGGCTGGAAGCTTTCTTT. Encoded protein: CAWRGGLEAFF.

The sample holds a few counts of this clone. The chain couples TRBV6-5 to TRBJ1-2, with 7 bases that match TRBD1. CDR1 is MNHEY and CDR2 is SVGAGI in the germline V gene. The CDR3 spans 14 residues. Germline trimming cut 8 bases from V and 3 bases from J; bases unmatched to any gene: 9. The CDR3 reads CASREYRGYYGYTF. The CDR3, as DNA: TGTGCCAGCCGAGAATACAGGGGCTACTATGGCTACACCTTC.

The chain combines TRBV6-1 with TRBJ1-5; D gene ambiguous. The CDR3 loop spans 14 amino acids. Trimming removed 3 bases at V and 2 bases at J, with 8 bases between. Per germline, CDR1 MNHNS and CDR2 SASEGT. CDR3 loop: CASSEWQGNQPQHF. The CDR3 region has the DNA TGTGCCAGCAGTGAGTGGCAGGGCAATCAGCCCCAGCATTTT.

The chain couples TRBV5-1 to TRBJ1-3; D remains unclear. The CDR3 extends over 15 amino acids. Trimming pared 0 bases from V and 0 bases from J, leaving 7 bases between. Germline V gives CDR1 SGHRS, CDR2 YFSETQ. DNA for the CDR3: TGCGCCAGCAGCTTGGACGGGAGCTCTGGAAACACCATATATTTT. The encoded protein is CASSLDGSSGNTIYF. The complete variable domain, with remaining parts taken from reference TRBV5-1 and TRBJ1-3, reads KAGVTQTPRYLIKTRGQQVTLSCSPISGHRSVSWYQQTPGQGLQFLFEYFSETQRNKGNFPGRFSGRQFSNSRSEMNVSTLELGDSALYLCASSLDGSSGNTIYFGEGSWLTVV.

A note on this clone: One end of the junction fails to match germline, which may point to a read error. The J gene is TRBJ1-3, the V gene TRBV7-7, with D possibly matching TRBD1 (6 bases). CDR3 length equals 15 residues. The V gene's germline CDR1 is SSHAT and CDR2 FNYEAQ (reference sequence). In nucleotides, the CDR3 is TGTGCTAGCAGCTTAGCCCAGGGGTCCGGAAACACCATATATTTT. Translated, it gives CASSLAQGSGNTIYF.

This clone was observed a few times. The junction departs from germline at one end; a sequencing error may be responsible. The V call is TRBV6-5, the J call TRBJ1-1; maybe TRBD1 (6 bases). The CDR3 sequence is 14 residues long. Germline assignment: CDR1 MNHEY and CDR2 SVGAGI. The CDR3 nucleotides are TGTGCCAGCACTTACAGGGAGTGGGGCACTGAAGCTTTCTTT. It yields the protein CASTYREWGTEAFF.

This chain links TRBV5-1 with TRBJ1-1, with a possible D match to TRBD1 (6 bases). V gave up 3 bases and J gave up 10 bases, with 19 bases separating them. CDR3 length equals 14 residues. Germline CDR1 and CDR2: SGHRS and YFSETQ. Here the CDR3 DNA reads TGCGCCAGCAGCTCCCCGGGAGGGGGTCAGGGAGCTTTCTTT. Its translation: CASSSPGGGQGAFF.

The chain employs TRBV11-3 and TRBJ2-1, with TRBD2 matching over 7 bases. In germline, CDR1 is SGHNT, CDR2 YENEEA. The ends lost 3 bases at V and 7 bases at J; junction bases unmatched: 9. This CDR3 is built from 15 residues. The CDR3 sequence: CASSLMPGGMNEQFF. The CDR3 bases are TGTGCCAGCAGCTTGATGCCGGGAGGTATGAATGAGCAGTTCTTC.

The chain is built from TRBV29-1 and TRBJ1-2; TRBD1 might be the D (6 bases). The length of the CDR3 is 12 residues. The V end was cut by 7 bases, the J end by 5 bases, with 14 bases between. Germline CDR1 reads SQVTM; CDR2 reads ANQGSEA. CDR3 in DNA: TGCAGCGGAAACGCAGGGGATTATGGCTACACCTTC. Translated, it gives CSGNAGDYGYTF.

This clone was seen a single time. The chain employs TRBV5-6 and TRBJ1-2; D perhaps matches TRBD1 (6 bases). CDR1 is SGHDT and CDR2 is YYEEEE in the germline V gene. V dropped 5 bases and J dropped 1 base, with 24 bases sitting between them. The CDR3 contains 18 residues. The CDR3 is CASSPFGPPGALNYGYTF. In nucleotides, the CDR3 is TGTGCCAGCAGTCCCTTCGGACCCCCAGGGGCCCTTAACTATGGCTACACCTTC.

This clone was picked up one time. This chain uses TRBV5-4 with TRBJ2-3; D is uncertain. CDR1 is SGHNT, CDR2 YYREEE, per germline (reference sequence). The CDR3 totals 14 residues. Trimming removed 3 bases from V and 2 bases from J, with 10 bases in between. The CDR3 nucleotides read TGTGCCAGCAGCTCGGCTAGATCCACAGATACGCAGTATTTT. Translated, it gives CASSSARSTDTQYF. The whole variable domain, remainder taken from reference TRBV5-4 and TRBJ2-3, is ETGVTQSPTHLIKTRGQQVTLRCSSQSGHNTVSWYQQALGQGPQFIFQYYREEENGRGNFPPRFSGLQFPNYSSELNVNALELDDSALYLCASSSARSTDTQYFGPGTRLTVL.

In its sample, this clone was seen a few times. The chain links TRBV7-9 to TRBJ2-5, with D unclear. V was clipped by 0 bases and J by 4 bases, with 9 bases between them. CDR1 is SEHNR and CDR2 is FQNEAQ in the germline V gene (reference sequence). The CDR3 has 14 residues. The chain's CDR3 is CASSLASFPETQYF. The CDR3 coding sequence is TGTGCCAGCAGCTTAGCAAGCTTCCCAGAGACCCAGTACTTC.

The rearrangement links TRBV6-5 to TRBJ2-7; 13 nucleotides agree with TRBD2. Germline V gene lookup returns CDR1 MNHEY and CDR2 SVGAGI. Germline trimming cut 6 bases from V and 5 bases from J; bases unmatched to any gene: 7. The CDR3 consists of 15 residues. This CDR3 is CASRVTSGGWNEQYF. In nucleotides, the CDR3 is TGTGCCAGCAGGGTGACTAGCGGGGGGTGGAACGAGCAGTACTTC.

CDR3 sequence: CASSPVLYNEQFF. CDR3 nucleotides: TGTGCCAGCAGTCCAGTTCTCTACAATGAGCAGTTCTTC. The chain employs TRBV12-3 or TRBV12-4 and TRBJ2-1; D gene unclear. V lost 5 bases and J 3 bases, leaving 8 bases between the germline ends. The CDR3 sequence is 13 residues long.

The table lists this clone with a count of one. The CDR3 DNA follows: TGTGCCAGCAGCACTAGTGGGGTAGTTAATGGCTACACCTTC. Amino acids: CASSTSGVVNGYTF. The chain joins TRBV9 to TRBJ1-2; D unclear. This CDR3 comprises 14 residues. Germline V gene sequence: CDR1 SGDLS, CDR2 YYNGEE. V lost 4 bases and J lost 6, with 16 bases in between.

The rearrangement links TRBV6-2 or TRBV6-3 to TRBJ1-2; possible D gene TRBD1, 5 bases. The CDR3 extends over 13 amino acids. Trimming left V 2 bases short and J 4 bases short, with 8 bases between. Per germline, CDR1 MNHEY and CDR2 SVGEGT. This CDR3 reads CASSYRQSYGYTF. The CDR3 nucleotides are TGTGCCAGCAGTTACCGACAGTCCTATGGCTACACCTTC.

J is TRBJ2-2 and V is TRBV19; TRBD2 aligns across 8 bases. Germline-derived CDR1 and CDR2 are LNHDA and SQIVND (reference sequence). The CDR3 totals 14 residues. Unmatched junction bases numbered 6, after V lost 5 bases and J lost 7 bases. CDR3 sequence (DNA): TGTGCCAGTAGTCCCCGGACTAGCCTCGGGGAGCTGTTTTTT. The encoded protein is CASSPRTSLGELFF.

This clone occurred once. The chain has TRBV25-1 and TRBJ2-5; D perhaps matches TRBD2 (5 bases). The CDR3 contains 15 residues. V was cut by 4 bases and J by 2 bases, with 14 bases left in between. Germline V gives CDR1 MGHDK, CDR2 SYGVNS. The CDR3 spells CASSGKDFEQETQYF. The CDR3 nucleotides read TGTGCCAGCAGTGGCAAGGACTTCGAACAAGAGACCCAGTACTTC.

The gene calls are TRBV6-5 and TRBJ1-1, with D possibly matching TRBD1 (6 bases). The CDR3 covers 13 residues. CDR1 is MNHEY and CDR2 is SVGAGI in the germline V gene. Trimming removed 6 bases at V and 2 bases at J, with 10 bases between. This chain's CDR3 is CASSRTANTEAFF. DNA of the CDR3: TGTGCCAGCAGCCGGACAGCTAACACTGAAGCTTTCTTT.